The 9 T cell receptor beta chains in this list originate from one sample, sequenced in a study of shared clonotypes between healthy human individuals. Generated by immunoSEQ multiplex PCR, the TCRdb table keeps only in-frame clones and is missing some. The sample records 1,400,000 or so clones, approximately 98.5% being singletons. The sample taken for sequencing was naive CD4+ T cells sorted from blood. As for subset: CD45RA+ positively selected. Source of these receptors: a young man in good health.

The chain uses TRBV5-1 and TRBJ2-7; D gene unclear. The V and J ends lost 0 bases and 7 bases respectively, with 17 bases between them. The CDR3 loop spans 15 amino acids. From germline, CDR1 is SGHRS and CDR2 YFSETQ. The CDR3 here is CASSLAFDGKLEQYF. The CDR3 bases are TGCGCCAGCAGCTTGGCTTTTGATGGGAAACTAGAGCAGTACTTC.

V is TRBV27 and J is TRBJ1-1; D not resolved. Germline CDR1 reads MNHEY; CDR2 reads SMNVEV (reference sequence). The CDR3 covers 14 residues. V lost 0 bases and J lost 6, with 11 bases in between. This chain's CDR3 is CASSLSHGLSEAFF. DNA of the CDR3: TGTGCCAGCAGTTTATCACATGGGTTATCTGAAGCTTTCTTT.

Of note for this clone: This specimen includes other DNA sequences encoding the same CDR3. The gene calls are TRBV18 and TRBJ2-7; D gene uncertain. Per the germline V gene, CDR1 is KGHSH and CDR2 is LQKENI. V was shortened by 1 base and J by 0 bases, with 10 bases between the two germline ends. The CDR3 spans 15 residues. The CDR3 region is CASSPLGQASYEQYF. CDR3 coding DNA: TGTGCCAGCTCACCACTCGGGCAGGCCTCCTACGAGCAGTACTTC.

The genes are TRBV15 and TRBJ1-3; D remains ambiguous. The CDR3 covers 13 residues. With 2 bases removed from V and 1 base from J, the gap between germline ends came to 3 bases. Germline V gene data show CDR1 as LNHNV and CDR2 as YYDKDF (reference sequence). CDR3 region: CATSRISGNTIYF. The CDR3 bases are TGTGCCACCAGCAGAATATCTGGAAACACCATATATTTT.

The genes are TRBV2 and TRBJ2-3; either TRBD1 or TRBD2 may fit D (5 bases each). Per germline, CDR1 SNHLY and CDR2 FYNNEI. Trimming stripped 6 bases from V and 10 bases from J, with 20 bases between. The CDR3 totals 14 residues. CDR3 protein: CASSPYGGSNPQYF. The CDR3 DNA is TGTGCCAGCAGCCCCTATGGGGGAAGCAACCCGCAGTATTTT.

This clone was observed once. The chain joins TRBV7-9 to TRBJ2-6; D uncertain. CDR1 and CDR2 from the germline V gene are SEHNR and FQNEAQ (reference sequence). The CDR3 has 13 residues. V lost 5 bases, J lost 6 bases, and 8 bases lay in between. The DNA for the CDR3 is TGTGCCAGCAGCCGTGCCCTGGCCAACGTCCTGACTTTC. The encoded protein is CASSRALANVLTF.

The chain combines TRBV9 with TRBJ2-5, with D perhaps TRBD1 or TRBD2 (5 bases each). CDR1 is SGDLS and CDR2 is YYNGEE in the germline V gene. The CDR3 runs to 13 residues. The V gene lost 2 bases and the J gene lost 6 bases, with 11 bases spanning the gap. The CDR3 protein is CASSVVGEKTQYF. The CDR3 DNA sequence: TGTGCCAGCAGCGTTGTGGGGGAGAAGACCCAGTACTTC.

CDR3 bases: TGTGCCAGCTCACCGCAAGGGGCCCCATCCGAGCAGTACTTC. Encoded protein: CASSPQGAPSEQYF. The chain recombines TRBV18 with TRBJ2-7, with a possible D match to TRBD1 (5 bases). V was trimmed by 3 bases and J by 6 bases, leaving 15 bases between them. In germline, CDR1 is KGHSH, CDR2 LQKENI. The CDR3 is 14 residues long.

About this clone: Other nucleotide sequences from this sample produce the same CDR3. V is TRBV11-2 and J is TRBJ1-1, with TRBD1 matching over 7 bases. V shed 5 bases, J shed 0 bases, and the junction held 6 bases outside the gene matches. CDR1 is SGHAT and CDR2 is FQNNGV in the germline V gene. CDR3 length equals 15 residues. The CDR3 DNA reads as TGTGCCAGCAGCCCCCGACAGGGAATGAACACTGAAGCTTTCTTT. It codes for CASSPRQGMNTEAFF.